This T cell receptor beta chain was captured by sequencing in a study of blood T cells in healthy people across ages. Sample-barcoded 5' priming and a J-beta primer mix drove a second PCR of roughly 6 to 12 cycles. TCRdb independently ran MiXCR on the 5' RACE reads; one entry per CDR3 protein. The profile covers more than 700,000 distinct CDR3 sequences, with 40% to 65% appearing a single time and around 41% taken by the ten largest. Germline loops: CDR1 SQVTM, CDR2 ANQGSEA. CDR3 length: 13 residues. General study points: Shifts in expanded clonotypes may have been confounded by donor CMV status, which was unknown. A strong correlation between TCR beta diversity and naive T cell percentage was seen. As age increased, TCR beta diversity per million T cells fell in a roughly linear fashion. The study found more naive CD4+ cells and higher diversity in long-lived than aged donors.

The table lists this clonotype with a few counts. The antigen remains undetermined. This TCR derives from a man aged 80 or over in good health. Sequenced input: blood. The rearrangement joins TRBV29-1 to TRBJ2-7; tentative D call: TRBD2 (5 bases). The assigned J gene may be wrong: the sequence end matches TRBJ2-5 better. CDR3 loop: CSVGGVATGTQYF. The CDR3 DNA reads TGCAGCGTTGGGGGAGTCGCTACGGGGACCCAGTACTTC.